The TCR beta chain described here comes from a study of blood T cell repertoires in COVID-19. This CDR3 is built from 16 residues. The V gene's germline CDR1 is MDHEN and CDR2 SYDVKM. Trimming took 6 bases from V and 5 from J; bases not matched to a gene: 11. Per the original methods: Reference gene primers were amplified, and this amplification served to estimate nucleated cell counts. The repertoire was sequenced with immunoSEQ multiplex PCR; TCRdb's copy has only in-frame clones and lacks some. V and J calls and clone size are given by that table; D and trimming were obtained from the DNA. The sample holds about 250,000 clones, around 90% seen once. Recruitment covered about two dozen US areas and drew participants whose ages spanned about 18 to 89 years.

The chain recombines TRBV28 with TRBJ1-5; 9 nucleotides agree with TRBD1. Sequenced material: PBMCs or T cells enriched from blood (not recorded which). The sequence came from a woman in her forties or fifties who had recovered from COVID-19. The CDR3 DNA sequence: TGTGCCAGCAGGCCTCTTACAGGGGGCACGTATCAGCCCCAGCATTTT. It yields the protein CASRPLTGGTYQPQHF.